The rows below give T cell receptor beta chains drawn from one sample of a study of OX40 agonist ivuxolimab in advanced cancers. Generated by immunoSEQ multiplex PCR, the TCRdb table keeps only in-frame clones and is missing some. Of 150,000 to 190,000 clones in the sample, 90% to 95% were seen once. The specimen comprised CD4+ or CD8+ T cells sorted from blood, sampled in a trial of the OX40 agonist ivuxolimab. The source is an adult with an advanced solid tumor such as melanoma, head and neck, liver or kidney cancer. CDR3s include the opening cysteine and the closing phenylalanine or tryptophan. D genes are given only for firm matches. Not all rows give a size; the values are once, few, many and, for expanded clones, a class.

d_gene: .
v_gene: TRBV6-6
j_gene: TRBJ1-5
abundance: .
CDR3nt: TGTGCCAGCAGTTACGCGCCGGGGAATCAGCCCCAGCATTTT
CDR3aa: CASSYAPGNQPQHF

d_gene: .
v_gene: TRBV28
j_gene: TRBJ1-2
abundance: once
CDR3nt: TGTGCCAGCACAGACGGGACCCTCAACTATGGCTACACCTTC
CDR3aa: CASTDGTLNYGYTF

d_gene: TRBD2
v_gene: TRBV7-9
j_gene: TRBJ2-3
abundance: .
CDR3nt: TGTGCCAGCAAGAGGGAGGGCCAGAGCACAGATACGCAGTATTTT
CDR3aa: CASKREGQSTDTQYF

d_gene: TRBD2
v_gene: TRBV6-6
j_gene: TRBJ2-7
abundance: .
CDR3nt: TGTGCCAGCAGTCCCCTGGGGGGGGTGTACGAGCAGTACTTC
CDR3aa: CASSPLGGVYEQYF

d_gene: .
v_gene: TRBV10-3
j_gene: TRBJ2-1
abundance: .
CDR3nt: TGTGCCATCGATACCGGGAGCTCCTACAATGAGCAGTTCTTC
CDR3aa: CAIDTGSSYNEQFF

d_gene: TRBD2
v_gene: TRBV6-1
j_gene: TRBJ2-1
abundance: once
CDR3nt: TGTGCCAGCAGTGTCGCCGCTAGCGGGGGAGCTCACAATGAGCAGTTCTTC
CDR3aa: CASSVAASGGAHNEQFF

d_gene: TRBD1
v_gene: TRBV5-1
j_gene: TRBJ1-2
abundance: .
CDR3nt: TGCGCCAGCAGCCCTCGGACAGGTTATGGCTACACCTTC
CDR3aa: CASSPRTGYGYTF

d_gene: .
v_gene: TRBV27
j_gene: TRBJ2-2
abundance: .
CDR3nt: TGTGCCAGCAGGGCGAGTGGACACCCCGGGGAGCTGTTTTTT
CDR3aa: CASRASGHPGELFF

d_gene: TRBD2
v_gene: TRBV10-3
j_gene: TRBJ2-3
abundance: once
CDR3nt: TGTGCCATCAGTGAGCGGGGGGGCCTAAGCACAGATACGCAGTATTTT
CDR3aa: CAISERGGLSTDTQYF

d_gene: .
v_gene: TRBV5-3
j_gene: TRBJ2-3
abundance: .
CDR3nt: TGTGCCAGAAGCGACCGGATAATACTAAGCACAGATACGCAGTATTTT
CDR3aa: CARSDRIILSTDTQYF

d_gene: TRBD1
v_gene: TRBV2
j_gene: TRBJ1-2
abundance: few
CDR3nt: TGTGCCAGCAGATTAGGACAGGCCACCTATGGCTACACCTTC
CDR3aa: CASRLGQATYGYTF

d_gene: .
v_gene: TRBV28
j_gene: TRBJ1-4
abundance: .
CDR3nt: TGTGCCACCGCACAGGTATTTAATGAAAAACTGTTTTTT
CDR3aa: CATAQVFNEKLFF

d_gene: TRBD2
v_gene: TRBV19
j_gene: TRBJ2-7
abundance: .
CDR3nt: TGTGCCAGTAGTCCCCCGGGACTAGCGGGACCCTACGAGCAGTACTTC
CDR3aa: CASSPPGLAGPYEQYF

d_gene: .
v_gene: TRBV5-6
j_gene: TRBJ2-3
abundance: .
CDR3nt: TGTGCCAGCAGCTTAGGTACCACAGATACGCAGTATTTT
CDR3aa: CASSLGTTDTQYF

d_gene: .
v_gene: TRBV19
j_gene: TRBJ2-3
abundance: .
CDR3nt: TGTGCCAGTAGTATGACAGCTACCACAGATACGCAGTATTTT
CDR3aa: CASSMTATTDTQYF

d_gene: .
v_gene: TRBV5-1
j_gene: TRBJ2-2
abundance: .
CDR3nt: TGCGCCAGCAGCTTTACAGGCCGAACCACCGGGGAGCTGTTTTTT
CDR3aa: CASSFTGRTTGELFF

d_gene: .
v_gene: TRBV7-2
j_gene: TRBJ2-2
abundance: .
CDR3nt: TGTGCCAGCAGCTTCACGACACAGAACACCGGGGAGCTGTTTTTT
CDR3aa: CASSFTTQNTGELFF

d_gene: .
v_gene: TRBV5-1
j_gene: TRBJ1-4
abundance: .
CDR3nt: TGCGCCAGCAGCTTAGGTAGAGCAACTAATGAAAAACTGTTTTTT
CDR3aa: CASSLGRATNEKLFF

d_gene: .
v_gene: TRBV25-1
j_gene: TRBJ2-1
abundance: .
CDR3nt: TGTGCCAGCAGTGACTACAATGAGCAGTTCTTC
CDR3aa: CASSDYNEQFF

d_gene: .
v_gene: TRBV5-1
j_gene: TRBJ2-7
abundance: .
CDR3nt: TGCGCCAGCAGCCACCGATCGACAGAGTTTGGTTTTCTTAACGTCTACGAGCAGTACTTC
CDR3aa: CASSHRSTEFGFLNVYEQYF

d_gene: .
v_gene: TRBV5-6
j_gene: TRBJ2-7
abundance: once
CDR3nt: TGTGCCAGCAGCTTCAGCAGCTCCTACGAGCAGTACTTC
CDR3aa: CASSFSSSYEQYF

d_gene: TRBD2
v_gene: TRBV27
j_gene: TRBJ2-7
abundance: .
CDR3nt: TGTGCCAGCAGTTTATCCTTGGCGTCTAGCGGGGGCCCCACCTACGAGCAGTACTTC
CDR3aa: CASSLSLASSGGPTYEQYF

d_gene: TRBD2
v_gene: TRBV9
j_gene: TRBJ2-3
abundance: .
CDR3nt: TGTGCCAGCAGCGTAGATAGCGGGGGCCCAGATACGCAGTATTTT
CDR3aa: CASSVDSGGPDTQYF

d_gene: TRBD1
v_gene: TRBV18
j_gene: TRBJ1-5
abundance: .
CDR3nt: TGTGCCAGCTCACCACAGACAGGGGGTTATCAGCCCCAGCATTTT
CDR3aa: CASSPQTGGYQPQHF

d_gene: .
v_gene: TRBV6-4
j_gene: TRBJ2-2
abundance: once
CDR3nt: TGTGCCAGCAGTGACTCGGCCCACGGGAGCGGGGAGCTGTTTTTT
CDR3aa: CASSDSAHGSGELFF